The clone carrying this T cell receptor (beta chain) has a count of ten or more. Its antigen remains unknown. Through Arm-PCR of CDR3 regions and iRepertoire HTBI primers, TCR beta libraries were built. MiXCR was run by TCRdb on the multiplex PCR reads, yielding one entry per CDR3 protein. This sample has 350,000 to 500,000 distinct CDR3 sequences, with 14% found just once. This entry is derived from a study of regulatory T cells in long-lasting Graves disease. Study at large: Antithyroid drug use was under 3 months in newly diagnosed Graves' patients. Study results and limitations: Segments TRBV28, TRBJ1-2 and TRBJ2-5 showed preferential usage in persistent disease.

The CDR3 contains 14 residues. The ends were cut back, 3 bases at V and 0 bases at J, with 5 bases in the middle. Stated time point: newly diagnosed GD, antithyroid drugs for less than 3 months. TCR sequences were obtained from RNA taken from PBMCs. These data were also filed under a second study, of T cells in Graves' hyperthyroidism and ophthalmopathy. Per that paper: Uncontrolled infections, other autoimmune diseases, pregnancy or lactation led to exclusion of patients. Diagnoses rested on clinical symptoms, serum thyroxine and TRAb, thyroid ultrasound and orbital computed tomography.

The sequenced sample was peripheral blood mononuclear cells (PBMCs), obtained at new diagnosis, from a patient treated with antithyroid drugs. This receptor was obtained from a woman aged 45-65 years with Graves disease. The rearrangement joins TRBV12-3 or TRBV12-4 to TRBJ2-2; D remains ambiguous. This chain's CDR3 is CASSLRTNTGELFF. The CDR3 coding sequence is TGTGCCAGCAGTTTGAGGACGAACACCGGGGAGCTGTTTTTT.